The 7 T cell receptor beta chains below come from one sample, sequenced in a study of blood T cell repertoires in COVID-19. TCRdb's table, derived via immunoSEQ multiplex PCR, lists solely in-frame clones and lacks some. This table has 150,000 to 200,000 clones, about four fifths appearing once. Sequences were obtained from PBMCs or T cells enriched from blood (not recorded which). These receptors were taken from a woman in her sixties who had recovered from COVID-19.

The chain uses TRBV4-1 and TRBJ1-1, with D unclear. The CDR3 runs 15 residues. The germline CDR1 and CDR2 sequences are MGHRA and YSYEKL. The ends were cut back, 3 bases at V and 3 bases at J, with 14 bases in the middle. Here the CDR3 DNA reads TGCGCCAGCAGCCAGACTCCTTCTCCCCACACTGAAGCTTTCTTT. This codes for CASSQTPSPHTEAFF.

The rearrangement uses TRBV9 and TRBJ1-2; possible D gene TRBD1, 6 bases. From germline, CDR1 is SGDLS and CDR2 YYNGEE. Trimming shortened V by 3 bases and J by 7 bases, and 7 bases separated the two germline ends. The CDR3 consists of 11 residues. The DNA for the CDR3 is TGTGCCAGCAGCGCAGGGGCTGGCTACACCTTC. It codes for CASSAGAGYTF. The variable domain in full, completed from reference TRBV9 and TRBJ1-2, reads DSGVTQTPKHLITATGQRVTLRCSPRSGDLSVYWYQQSLDQGLQFLIQYYNGEERAKGNILERFSAQQFPDLHSELNLSSLELGDSALYFCASSAGAGYTFGSGTRLTVV.

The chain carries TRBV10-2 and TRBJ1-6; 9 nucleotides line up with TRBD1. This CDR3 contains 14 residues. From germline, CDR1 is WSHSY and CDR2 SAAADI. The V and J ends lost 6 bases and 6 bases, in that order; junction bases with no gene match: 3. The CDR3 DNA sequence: TGCGCCAGCAGAGAGGGACAGGGTAATTCACCCCTCCACTTT. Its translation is CASREGQGNSPLHF.

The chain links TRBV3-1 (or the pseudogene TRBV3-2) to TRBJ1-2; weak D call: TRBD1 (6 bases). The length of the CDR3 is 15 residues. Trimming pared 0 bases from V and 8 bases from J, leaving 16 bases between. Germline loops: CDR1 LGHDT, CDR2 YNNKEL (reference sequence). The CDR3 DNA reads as TGTGCCAGCAGCCAAGACCAACAGGGAAGGAAAGGCTACACCTTC. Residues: CASSQDQQGRKGYTF.

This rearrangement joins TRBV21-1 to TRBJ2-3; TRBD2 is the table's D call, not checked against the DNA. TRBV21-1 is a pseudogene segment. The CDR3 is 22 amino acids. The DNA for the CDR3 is TGTGCCAGCAGCAAAAAATGGTCGGAACTAGCGGGGGGGCAATCTAGCACAGATACGCAGTATTTT. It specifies CASSKKWSELAGGQSSTDTQYF.

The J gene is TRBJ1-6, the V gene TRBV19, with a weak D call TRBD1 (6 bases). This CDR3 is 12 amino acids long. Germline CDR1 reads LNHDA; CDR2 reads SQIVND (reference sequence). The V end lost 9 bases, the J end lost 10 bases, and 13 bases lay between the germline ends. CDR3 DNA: TGTGCCAGCCGAGGACAGACGTCACCCCTCCACTTT. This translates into CASRGQTSPLHF.

The CDR3 bases are TGTGCCATCAGTGAGTCCTCCGGGACAGATACGCAGTATTTT. Amino acid sequence: CAISESSGTDTQYF. The chain joins TRBV10-3 to TRBJ2-3, with unresolved D. The V gene's germline CDR1 is ENHRY and CDR2 SYGVKD. V shed 0 bases and J shed 3 bases, with 7 bases lying between them. The CDR3 totals 14 residues.